A selection of T cell receptor beta chains follows, all from one sample in a study of human T cells and chemical hapten exposure. TCRdb re-called the RACE reads through MiXCR, storing one row per CDR3 protein. The data show tens of thousands of distinct CDR3 sequences, approximately 10% seen once. The sample in question was whole blood, obtained in connection with sensitization to the hapten diphenylcyclopropenone (DPC). These receptors were obtained from a middle-aged man with alopecia areata. Some clones in this sample may be carry-over from other donors' samples. CDR3s include the opening cysteine and the closing phenylalanine or tryptophan. A D gene is named only where the DNA matches it firmly. Expanded clones are given a class, and other clones once, few, many or no size at all.

TRBJ2-7	TRBV6-5	NA	TRBD2	CASSYHEAGGPYEQYF	TGTGCCAGCAGTTATCACGAAGCGGGAGGGCCCTACGAGCAGTACTTC
TRBJ2-3	TRBV10-1	few	NA	CASDPIITDTQYF	TGCGCCAGTGACCCGATCATTACAGATACGCAGTATTTT
TRBJ2-1	TRBV24-1	NA	NA	CATSVNANYNEQFF	TGTGCCACCAGTGTTAACGCCAACTACAATGAGCAGTTCTTC
TRBJ1-2	TRBV27	few	NA	CASSLRGANYGYTF	TGTGCCAGCAGCCTTAGGGGAGCTAACTATGGCTACACCTTC
TRBJ1-1	TRBV6-2/TRBV6-3	few	NA	CASTRREITEAFF	TGTGCCAGCACGCGCCGGGAGATCACTGAAGCTTTCTTT
TRBJ1-5	TRBV15	NA	NA	CATGTSGSGQPQHF	TGTGCCACGGGGACCTCAGGGTCGGGTCAGCCCCAGCATTTT
TRBJ1-1	TRBV30	few	NA	CAWMRGGALGTEAFF	TGTGCCTGGATGAGAGGGGGGGCGTTAGGCACTGAAGCTTTCTTT
TRBJ2-1	TRBV18	few	NA	CASSPPSQSYNEQFF	TGTGCCAGCTCACCACCGTCACAGAGCTACAATGAGCAGTTCTTC
TRBJ1-4	TRBV7-2	NA	NA	CASMGQHNEKLFF	TGTGCCAGCATGGGGCAGCATAATGAAAAACTGTTTTTT
TRBJ1-1	TRBV2	few	TRBD1	CASSPQGAEAFF	TGTGCCAGCAGTCCGCAGGGGGCTGAAGCTTTCTTT
TRBJ1-4	TRBV27	few	NA	CASTWTGPSEKLFF	TGTGCCAGTACTTGGACCGGGCCCTCTGAAAAACTGTTTTTT
TRBJ2-1	TRBV5-1	few	NA	CASSLNTGGYRGSGQFF	TGCGCCAGCAGCTTAAACACTGGAGGGTACAGGGGTTCGGGGCAGTTCTTC
TRBJ1-1	TRBV5-1	NA	TRBD1	CASSPGPDRGQEAFF	TGCGCCAGCAGCCCGGGACCTGACAGGGGCCAAGAAGCTTTCTTT
TRBJ1-1	TRBV6-5	NA	NA	CASSKNDRIEAFF	TGTGCCAGCAGCAAAAACGACAGGATTGAAGCTTTCTTT
TRBJ2-2	TRBV12-3/TRBV12-4	few	NA	CASSLARQVGELFF	TGTGCCAGCAGTTTAGCGAGACAGGTCGGGGAGCTGTTTTTT
TRBJ2-5	TRBV6-6	few	NA	CASSPQDGMKRLTQYF	TGTGCCAGCAGCCCCCAAGACGGAATGAAGAGATTGACCCAGTACTTC
TRBJ2-7	TRBV2	NA	TRBD2	CATAERESSYEQYF	TGTGCCACCGCAGAGCGGGAGAGCTCCTACGAGCAGTACTTC